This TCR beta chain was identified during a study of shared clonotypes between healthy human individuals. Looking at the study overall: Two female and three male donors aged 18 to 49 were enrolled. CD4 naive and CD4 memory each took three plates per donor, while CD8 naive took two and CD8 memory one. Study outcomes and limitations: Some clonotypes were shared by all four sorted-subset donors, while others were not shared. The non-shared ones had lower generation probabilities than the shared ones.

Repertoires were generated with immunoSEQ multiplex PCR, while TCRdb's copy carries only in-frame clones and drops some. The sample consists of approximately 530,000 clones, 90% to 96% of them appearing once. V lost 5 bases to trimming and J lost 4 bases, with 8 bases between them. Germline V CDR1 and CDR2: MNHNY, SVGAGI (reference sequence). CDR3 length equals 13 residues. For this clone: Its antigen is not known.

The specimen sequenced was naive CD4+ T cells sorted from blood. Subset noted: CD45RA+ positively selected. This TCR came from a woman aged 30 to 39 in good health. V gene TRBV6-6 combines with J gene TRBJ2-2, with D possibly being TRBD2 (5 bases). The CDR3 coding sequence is TGTGCCAGCAGTCGTACTAGCACCGGGGAGCTGTTTTTT. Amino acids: CASSRTSTGELFF.